One T cell receptor beta chain is described in this entry. The sample is drawn from a study of blood T cell repertoires in COVID-19. Some clones are missing from TCRdb's copy, which holds only in-frame ones; the method was immunoSEQ multiplex PCR. The sample yields around 200,000 clones, around nine tenths seen once. The sample consisted of PBMCs or T cells enriched from blood (not recorded which). This clonotype was obtained from a woman younger than 35 who had recovered from COVID-19.

The CDR3 bases are TGTGCCAGCAGCTCCCTCAGCCTCCGGGACAGGGCCTACGAGCAGTACTTC. It translates to CASSSLSLRDRAYEQYF. The chain joins TRBV5-8 to TRBJ2-7; 9 bases match TRBD1. CDR3 length: 17 amino acids. J gave up 2 bases and V 3 bases, and 12 bases lay outside the gene matches. Germline lookup yields CDR1 SGHTS and CDR2 YDEGEE.